Shown below are 10 T cell receptor beta chains from a single sample sequenced in a study of control samples from healthy donors and cancer patients. Sequencing used immunoSEQ multiplex PCR; TCRdb keeps in-frame clones, though not all of them. The sample lists about 160,000 clones, about 94% occurring once. The sequencing sample was made of blood. The origin of the receptors is a middle-aged woman in good health.

This CDR3 reads CASRQTATGELFF. The DNA of the CDR3 is TGTGCCAGCAGACAAACAGCAACCGGGGAGCTGTTTTTT. The chain is built from TRBV6-5 and TRBJ2-2; D is undetermined. Germline-derived CDR1 and CDR2 are MNHEY and SVGAGI. This CDR3 is built from 13 residues. V was pared by 6 bases and J by 5 bases, with 10 bases between.

V and J are TRBV4-3 and TRBJ1-1, with 8 bases identical to TRBD1. Germline V CDR1 and CDR2: LGHNA, YSLEER. V lost 3 bases to trimming and J lost 6 bases; unmatched junction nucleotides: 9. The CDR3 contains 15 residues. CDR3 DNA sequence: TGCGCCAGCAGCCAGGTCCAGGGGGCGTACGCTGAAGCTTTCTTT. Amino acid sequence: CASSQVQGAYAEAFF.

The CDR3 nucleotides are TGCAGTGCTAGGTCCCCAGATACGCAGTATTTT. This codes for CSARSPDTQYF. This rearrangement joins TRBV20-1 to TRBJ2-3; no reliable D call. This CDR3 contains 11 residues. V shed 3 bases and J shed 4 bases, with 5 bases lying between them. Germline assignment: CDR1 DFQATT and CDR2 SNEGSKA (reference sequence).

CDR3 nucleotides: TGCGCCAGCAGCCAAGATCCGCGACAGGGGGCTAATGAAAAACTGTTTTTT. Its translation is CASSQDPRQGANEKLFF. The chain has TRBV4-3 and TRBJ1-4, with TRBD1 identical over 9 bases. Germline assignment: CDR1 LGHNA and CDR2 YSLEER. The CDR3 is 17 residues long. J lost 3 bases, V lost 0 bases, and 5 bases had no gene match.

The V gene is TRBV12-5, the J gene TRBJ1-5; 7 nucleotides line up with TRBD1. The CDR3 spans 15 residues. With 6 bases clipped from V and 1 base from J, the junction kept 6 bases outside the gene matches. Germline V lookup: CDR1 LGHNT, CDR2 FRNRAP. Written as DNA, the CDR3 is TGTGCTAGTGGCGGGACAGCCATAAGCAATCAGCCCCAGCATTTT. Translation gives CASGGTAISNQPQHF. Full variable domain (outside the CDR3, taken from reference TRBV12-5 and TRBJ1-5): DARVTQTPRHKVTEMGQEVTMRCQPILGHNTVFWYRQTMMQGLELLAYFRNRAPLDDSGMPKDRFSAEMPDATLATLKIQPSEPRDSAVYFCASGGTAISNQPQHFGDGTRLSIL.

The rearrangement joins TRBV9 to TRBJ2-5; D not resolved. There are 13 residues in the CDR3. The germline V and J ends were trimmed by 0 bases and 7 bases, with 10 bases remaining between them. Germline values: CDR1 SGDLS, CDR2 YYNGEE. CDR3 nucleotide sequence: TGTGCCAGCAGCGTAGACTACCGGGCGACCCAGTACTTC. Translated, it gives CASSVDYRATQYF.

The rearrangement joins TRBV6-5 to TRBJ1-2; D is perhaps TRBD1 (6 bases). The CDR3 runs to 14 residues. Germline V gene lookup returns CDR1 MNHEY and CDR2 SVGAGI. V was trimmed by 6 bases and J by 2 bases, leaving 13 bases between them. The CDR3 DNA reads TGTGCCAGCAGGGTTAACAGGGAGAACTATGGCTACACCTTC. This translates into CASRVNRENYGYTF.

The rearrangement links TRBV3-1 (or the pseudogene TRBV3-2) to TRBJ1-2; D gene ambiguous. Germline V gene lookup returns CDR1 LGHDT and CDR2 YNNKEL (reference sequence). V was pared by 2 bases and J by 6 bases, with 16 bases between. This CDR3 is 15 amino acids long. CDR3 sequence: CASSQNGGSVDGYTF. Written as DNA, the CDR3 is TGTGCCAGCAGCCAAAATGGTGGTTCCGTCGATGGCTACACCTTC.

This chain links TRBV11-2 with TRBJ1-2; tentatively, D is TRBD1 (6 bases). CDR1 and CDR2 from the germline V gene are SGHAT and FQNNGV. The CDR3 loop spans 16 amino acids. Trimming cost V 7 bases and J 8 bases, with 26 bases left between them. The CDR3 loop is CASTPPHSPGVQGYTF. The CDR3 region has the DNA TGTGCCAGCACCCCCCCTCACTCCCCAGGGGTTCAAGGCTACACCTTC.

The rearrangement links TRBV27 to TRBJ1-2; D is possibly TRBD1 (5 bases). Germline CDR1 reads MNHEY; CDR2 reads SMNVEV (reference sequence). CDR3 length: 13 residues. V was cut by 5 bases and J by 8 bases, with 15 bases left in between. CDR3 sequence reads: CASSPSDSVGYTF. CDR3 nucleotide sequence: TGTGCCAGCAGTCCCTCTGACAGCGTCGGCTACACCTTC.